This TCR beta chain was found in a study of early stage breast cancer tumors. Assay: immunoSEQ multiplex PCR; the TCRdb copy retains only in-frame clones and omits some. The sample lists some 58,000 clones, about 74% occurring once. This receptor was taken from a person aged 30-39 years with breast cancer. Sample: blood.

The CDR3 DNA follows: TGTGCAAGTCGCTTAGAGAAAGGGGCAGATACGCAGTATTTT. This gives the protein CASRLEKGADTQYF. The V gene is TRBV12-2, the J gene TRBJ2-3; the D call TRBD1 from the table was never checked on the DNA. TRBV12-2 is an annotated pseudogene. This CDR3 contains 14 residues.